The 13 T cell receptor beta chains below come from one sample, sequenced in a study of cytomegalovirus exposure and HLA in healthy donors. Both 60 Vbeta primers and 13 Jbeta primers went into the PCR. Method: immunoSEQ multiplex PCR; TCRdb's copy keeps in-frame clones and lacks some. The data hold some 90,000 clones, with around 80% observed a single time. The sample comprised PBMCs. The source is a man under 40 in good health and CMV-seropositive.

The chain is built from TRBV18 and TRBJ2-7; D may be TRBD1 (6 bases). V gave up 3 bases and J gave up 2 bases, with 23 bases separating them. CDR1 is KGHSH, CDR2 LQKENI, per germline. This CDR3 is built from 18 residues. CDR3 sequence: CASSPNSLTQTGPYEQYV. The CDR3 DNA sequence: TGTGCCAGCTCACCTAACAGTCTGACCCAGACAGGACCCTACGAGCAGTACGTC.

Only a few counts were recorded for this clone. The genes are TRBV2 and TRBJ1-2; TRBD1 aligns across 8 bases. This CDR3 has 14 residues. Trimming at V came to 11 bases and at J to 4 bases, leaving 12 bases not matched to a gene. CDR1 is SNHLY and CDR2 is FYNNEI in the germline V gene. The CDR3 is CAGAGQVRGYGYTF. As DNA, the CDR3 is TGTGCCGGCGCGGGACAGGTGCGAGGCTATGGCTACACCTTC.

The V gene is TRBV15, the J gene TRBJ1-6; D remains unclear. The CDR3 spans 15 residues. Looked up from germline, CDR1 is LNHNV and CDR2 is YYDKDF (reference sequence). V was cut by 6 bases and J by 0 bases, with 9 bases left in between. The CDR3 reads CATSSPSSYNSPLHF. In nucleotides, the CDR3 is TGTGCCACCAGTAGTCCGAGCTCCTATAATTCACCCCTCCACTTT. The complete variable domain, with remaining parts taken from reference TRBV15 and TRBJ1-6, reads DAMVIQNPRYQVTQFGKPVTLSCSQTLNHNVMYWYQQKSSQAPKLLFHYYDKDFNNEADTPDNFQSRRPNTSFCFLDIRSPGLGDTAMYLCATSSPSSYNSPLHFGNGTRLTVT.

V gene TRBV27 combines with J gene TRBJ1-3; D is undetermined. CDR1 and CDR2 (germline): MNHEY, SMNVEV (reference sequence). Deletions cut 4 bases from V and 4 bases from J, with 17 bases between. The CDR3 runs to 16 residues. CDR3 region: CASSYVDPSWGNTIYF. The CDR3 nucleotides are TGTGCCAGCAGTTACGTAGATCCTAGCTGGGGAAACACCATATATTTT.

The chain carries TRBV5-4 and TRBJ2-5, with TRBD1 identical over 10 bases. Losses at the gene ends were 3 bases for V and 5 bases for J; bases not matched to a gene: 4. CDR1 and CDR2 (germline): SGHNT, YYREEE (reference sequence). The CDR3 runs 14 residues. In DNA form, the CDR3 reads TGTGCCAGCAGCTCGACAGGGGGCGCGGAGACCCAGTACTTC. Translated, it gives CASSSTGGAETQYF.

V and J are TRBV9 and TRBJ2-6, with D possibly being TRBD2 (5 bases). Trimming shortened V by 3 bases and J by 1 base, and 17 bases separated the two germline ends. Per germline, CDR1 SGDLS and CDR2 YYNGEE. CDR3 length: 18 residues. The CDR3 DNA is TGTGCCAGCAGCGCGAACACCCCTAGCTTGTCTGGGGCCAACGTCCTGACTTTC. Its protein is CASSANTPSLSGANVLTF.

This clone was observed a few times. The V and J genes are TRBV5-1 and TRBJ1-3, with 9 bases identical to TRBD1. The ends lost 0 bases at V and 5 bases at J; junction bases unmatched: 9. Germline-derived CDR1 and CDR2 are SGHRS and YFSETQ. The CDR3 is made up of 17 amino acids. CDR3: CASSLVGTGLDRNTIYF. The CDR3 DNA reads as TGCGCCAGCAGCTTGGTAGGGACAGGGTTGGACCGAAACACCATATATTTT.

Written as DNA, the CDR3 is TGCGCCAGCAGCTTGCGGGAGACTTCCCAAGAGACCCAGTACTTC. Residues: CASSLRETSQETQYF. The chain employs TRBV5-1 and TRBJ2-5; TRBD2 might be the D (6 bases). The CDR3 is made up of 15 amino acids. V lost 1 base and J 1 base, leaving 11 bases between the germline ends. Germline V gene lookup returns CDR1 SGHRS and CDR2 YFSETQ. Supplemented by reference TRBV5-1 and TRBJ2-5, the full variable domain reads KAGVTQTPRYLIKTRGQQVTLSCSPISGHRSVSWYQQTPGQGLQFLFEYFSETQRNKGNFPGRFSGRQFSNSRSEMNVSTLELGDSALYLCASSLRETSQETQYFGPGTRLLVL.

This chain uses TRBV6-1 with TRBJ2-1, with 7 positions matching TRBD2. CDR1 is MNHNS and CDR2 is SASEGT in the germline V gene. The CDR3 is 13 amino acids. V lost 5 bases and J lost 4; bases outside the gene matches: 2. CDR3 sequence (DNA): TGTGCCAGCAGTCCCGGGAGGTACAATGAGCAGTTCTTC. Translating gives CASSPGRYNEQFF.

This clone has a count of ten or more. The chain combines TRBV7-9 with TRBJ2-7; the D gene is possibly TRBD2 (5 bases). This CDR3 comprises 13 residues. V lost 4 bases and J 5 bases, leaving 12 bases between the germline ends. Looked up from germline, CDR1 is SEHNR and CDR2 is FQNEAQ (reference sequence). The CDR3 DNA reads TGTGCCAGCAGCTCCAAGCGGAGTGACGAGCAGTACTTC. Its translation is CASSSKRSDEQYF.

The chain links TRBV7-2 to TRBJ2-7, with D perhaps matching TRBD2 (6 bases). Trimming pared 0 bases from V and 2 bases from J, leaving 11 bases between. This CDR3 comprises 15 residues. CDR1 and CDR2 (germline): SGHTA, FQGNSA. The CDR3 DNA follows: TGTGCCAGCAGCTTAGCGGGACTCCAGACCTACGAGCAGTACTTC. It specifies CASSLAGLQTYEQYF.

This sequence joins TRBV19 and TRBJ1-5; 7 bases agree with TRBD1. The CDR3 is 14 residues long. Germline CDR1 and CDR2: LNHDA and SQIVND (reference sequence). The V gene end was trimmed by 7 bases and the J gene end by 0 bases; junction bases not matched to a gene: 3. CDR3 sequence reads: CASKQGTSNQPQHF. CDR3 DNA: TGTGCCAGTAAACAGGGGACTAGCAATCAGCCCCAGCATTTT.

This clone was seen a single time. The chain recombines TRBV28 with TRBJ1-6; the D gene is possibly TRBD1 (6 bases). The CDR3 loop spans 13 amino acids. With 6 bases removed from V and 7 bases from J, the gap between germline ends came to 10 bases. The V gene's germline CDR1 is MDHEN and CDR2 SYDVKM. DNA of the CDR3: TGTGCCAGCAGCCACAGGGCCAATTCACCCCTCCACTTT. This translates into CASSHRANSPLHF.